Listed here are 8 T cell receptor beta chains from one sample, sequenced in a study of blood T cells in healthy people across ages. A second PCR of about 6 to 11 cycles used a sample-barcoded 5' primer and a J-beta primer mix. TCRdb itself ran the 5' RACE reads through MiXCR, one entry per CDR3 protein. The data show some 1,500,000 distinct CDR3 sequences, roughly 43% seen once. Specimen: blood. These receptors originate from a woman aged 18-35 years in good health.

Here the CDR3 reads CASSLFRPQKRTPDSPLHF. The DNA for the CDR3 is TGTGCCAGCAGTTTGTTTCGGCCCCAGAAGAGAACTCCGGATTCACCCCTCCACTTT. This rearrangement joins TRBV28 to TRBJ1-6; D is unclear. The V gene lost 3 bases and the J gene lost 8 bases, with 26 bases spanning the gap. The length of the CDR3 is 19 residues. CDR1 and CDR2 from the germline V gene are MDHEN and SYDVKM.

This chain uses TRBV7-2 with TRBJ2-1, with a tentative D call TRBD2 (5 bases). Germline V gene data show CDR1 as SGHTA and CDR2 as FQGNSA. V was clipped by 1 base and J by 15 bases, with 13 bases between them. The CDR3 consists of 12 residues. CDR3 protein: CASSLVLGLGFF. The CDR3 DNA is TGTGCCAGCAGCTTAGTACTAGGCCTCGGGTTCTTC.

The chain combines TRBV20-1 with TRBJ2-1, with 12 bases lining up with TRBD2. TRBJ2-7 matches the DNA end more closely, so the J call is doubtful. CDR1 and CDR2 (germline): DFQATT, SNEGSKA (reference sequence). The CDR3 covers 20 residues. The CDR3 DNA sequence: TGCAGTGCTAGAGTAGAATTTGGGACTAGCGGGCGGAGCTCCTACAATGAGCAGTACTTC. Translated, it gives CSARVEFGTSGRSSYNEQYF.

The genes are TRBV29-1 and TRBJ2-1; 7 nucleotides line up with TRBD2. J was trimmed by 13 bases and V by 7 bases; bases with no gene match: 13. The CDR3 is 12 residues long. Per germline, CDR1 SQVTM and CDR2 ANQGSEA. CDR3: CSALDLRETQFF. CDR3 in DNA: TGCAGCGCCCTGGACCTGCGGGAGACCCAGTTCTTC.

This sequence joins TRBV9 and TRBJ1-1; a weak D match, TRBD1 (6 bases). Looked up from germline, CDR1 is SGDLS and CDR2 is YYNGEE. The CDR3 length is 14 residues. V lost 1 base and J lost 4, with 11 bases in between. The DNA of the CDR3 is TGTGCCAGCAGCGTACACAGGGAGGGCACTGAAGCTTTCTTT. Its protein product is CASSVHREGTEAFF.

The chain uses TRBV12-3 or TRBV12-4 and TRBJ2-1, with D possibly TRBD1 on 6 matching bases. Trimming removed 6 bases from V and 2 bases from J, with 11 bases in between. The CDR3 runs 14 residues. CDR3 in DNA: TGTGCCAGCAGGGACAGTAACACCTACAATGAGCAGTTCTTC. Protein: CASRDSNTYNEQFF.

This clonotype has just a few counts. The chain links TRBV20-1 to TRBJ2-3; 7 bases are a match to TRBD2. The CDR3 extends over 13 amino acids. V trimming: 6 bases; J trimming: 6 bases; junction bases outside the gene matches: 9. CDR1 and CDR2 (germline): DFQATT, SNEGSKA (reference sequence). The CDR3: CSAPSGTSDTQYF. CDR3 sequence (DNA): TGCAGTGCCCCTAGCGGTACAAGCGATACGCAGTATTTT.

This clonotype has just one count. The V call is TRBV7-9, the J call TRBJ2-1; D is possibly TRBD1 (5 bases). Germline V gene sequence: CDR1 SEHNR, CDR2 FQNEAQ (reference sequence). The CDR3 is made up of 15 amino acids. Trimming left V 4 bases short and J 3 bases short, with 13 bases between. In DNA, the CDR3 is TGTGCCAGCAGCTACAGGCTGGGTCTCTACAATGAGCAGTTCTTC. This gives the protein CASSYRLGLYNEQFF.